The TCR beta chain described here comes from a study of cytomegalovirus exposure and HLA in healthy donors (TCRdb year 2017). Looking at the study overall: According to an earlier analysis of around 600 of the donors, some 180 million T cells yielded some 110 million unique TCR beta sequences and approximately 300 Gb of sequence data. Roughly 320 gigabases of sequencing data and roughly 80 million unique TCR sequences made up an early release that covered nearly 650 HLA-typed donors. Among the roughly 390 genotyped donors, around 81% belonged to the genetic ancestry cluster associated with self-reported Caucasian donors. The aim of the study was to test whether cataloging public T cell receptors could identify signatures of past pathogen exposure. The study profiled the T cell repertoires of fewer than 850 subjects by immunosequencing and related them to cytomegalovirus serostatus. Along with the roughly 700-subject first cohort, a separate validation cohort of more than 90 different subjects was used. The study combined high-throughput TCR immunosequencing, statistical association of individual TCRs with disease status, and machine learning to predict cytomegalovirus infection status. A later analysis re-analyzed previously published TCR beta repertoires from 666 donors and added high-resolution HLA genotyping to study TCR occurrence patterns. The later analysis used no new phenotypic data to find candidate immune exposures, relying instead on TCR beta sequences and their occurrence across donors. In an earlier analysis of around 540 of the donors, high-throughput TCR beta sequencing was used to judge whether each TCR beta V gene segment behaved as functional or pseudogenic. Donor age, sex, ethnicity and CMV serostatus were collected together with the repertoire data. In a later genetic analysis, genome-wide SNP genotypes for about three fifths of the roughly 670 donors were used, and that subset was treated as a discovery cohort. All discovery cohort repertoires had been generated on a single sequencing platform. Class I and class II HLA loci were covered by the typing at four-digit resolution. Typing coverage differed by locus: A, B, C, DRB1 and DQB1 were typed in about 620-640 donors, DQA1 in about 550, DPA1 in approximately 600, and DPB1 in 450 to 490. Four to six DR-DQ haplotypes were handled as single units for association and clustering because linkage in the cohort was strong. On average, around 230,000 unique TCR beta nucleotide sequences were sequenced per donor among a few hundred genotyped donors of the cohort, with roughly 18% of those sequences being non-productive. Here is what the overall study found, with its caveats: In both the original and validation cohorts, the classifier was reported to diagnose cytomegalovirus status with high specificity and sensitivity. When HLA alleles, especially DR and DQ, strongly co-occurred, attributing TCR associations to individual alleles was difficult. It was suggested by the authors that the approach could potentially be generalized to other disease states and immunological phenotypes. Only TCR beta chains were sequenced in this cohort, and the absence of alpha or paired-chain data limited detectable features. In a later analysis, most CMV-associated TCR beta chains were found to appear HLA-restricted, with HLA associations seemingly driven largely by CMV exposure. According to a later analysis, TCR association rates differed among HLA loci, with DRB1 alleles showing the most associated TCRs and HLA-C alleles showing the fewest. Because some donors lacked HLA typing at each locus, the association tests relied only on the typed subset. In an earlier analysis of some 500 of the donors, most TCR beta V segments appeared in productive rearrangements about 90% or about 30% of the time, broadly matching IMGT annotations. Linkage disequilibrium might explain the correlated functional status among segregating V segments, but an unknown experimental factor could not be ruled out. While some public TCRs were present in many individuals, most TCR sequences turned up only very rarely across donors. In vitro tests confirmed that a few of the cytomegalovirus-associated TCR beta chains recognize cytomegalovirus antigens. The sequencing pipeline was judged likely to have produced a cluster of highly shared sequence variants as a technical artifact. Several of the top co-occurrence clusters appeared to be linked to parvovirus B19, influenza, CMV and Epstein-Barr virus, according to a later analysis. Because the 87-base-pair reads could not distinguish some IMGT-functional V segments, including TRBV6-2 and TRBV6-3, those segments were excluded. V-gene and J-gene trimming of TCR beta chains was associated with a missense DCLRE1C variant in a later genetic analysis, and the association was replicated in an independent cohort. According to a later genetic analysis, donors in an Asian-associated ancestry cluster had fewer N-insertions in productive TCRs than the approximately 670-donor mean. A later analysis associated approximately 17,000 TCR beta sequences with specific HLA alleles at a false discovery rate of 0.05. In a later analysis, HLA-associated TCR beta chains showed more clonal expansion and lower generation probabilities than non-associated chains that were equally common. A total of fewer than 200 TCR beta chains were listed by the study as associated with cytomegalovirus. A further reported finding was that TCR beta sequences accurately predicted the HLA-A and HLA-B alleles for most subjects in the first cohort. The only immune exposure information available for the cohort was CMV serostatus. The earlier analysis of 587 of the donors excluded around 17 rarely observed V segments, including chromosome 9 orphons, because counts were too low. Roughly uniform sequencing depth across donors was assumed in presence/absence analyses, although this assumption may not hold.

The cohort comprised fewer than 750 healthy bone marrow donors. At the time of sampling, every cohort member was nominally healthy, though immune exposures that went unrecorded were likely present. The donor was CMV seronegative and was included in the group of hundreds of seronegative cohort members. A peripheral blood sample was collected from each donor, and TCR beta sequencing was performed on peripheral blood mononuclear cells. Genomic DNA extraction from the blood cell samples was performed with the Qiagen DNeasy Blood Extraction Kit. The germline V gene yields SGHRS for CDR1 and YFSETQ for CDR2. From its cysteine to its phenylalanine, the CDR3 spans 19 amino acids. The entry retains the CDR3 DNA only, 57 bases that are in frame from base 1. V lost 5 bases and J lost 0 bases, and the count of bases not matched to a germline gene is 20. The library was made by the immunoSEQ multiplex PCR assay. The multiplex PCR relied on a mix of 60 forward primers for TCR Vbeta segments and 13 reverse primers for TCR Jbeta segments. A multiplex PCR assay on genomic DNA amplified the CDR3 region of rearranged TCR beta genes. The amplified TCR beta libraries were sequenced on the Illumina HiSeq System as 87-base-pair reads. The original pipeline was this. In a later analysis, 80 million or so unique TCR beta chains were counted across the 666 repertoires, and roughly 11 million of these chains were shared by at least two donors. To remove PCR and sequencing errors, raw reads were error-corrected and collapsed into unique sequences using a nearest-neighbor algorithm that merged closely related sequences. To assign V, D and J gene segments, CDR3 sequences were aligned to IMGT reference sequences. For a sequence to be retained, a match of at least six nucleotides to both a V gene segment and a J gene segment was required. Rearrangements were classified as productive when the CDR3 lacked stop codons and remained in frame with V and J, and all other rearrangements were classified as non-productive. Following IMGT convention, CDR3 was defined as the stretch from the second conserved V-encoded cysteine to the conserved J-encoded phenylalanine. The earlier analysis of some 600 of the donors excluded sequences that lacked an unambiguous match to a single V gene segment. An earlier analysis of approximately 590 of the donors called V segments functional above 56.7% productive rearrangements and segregating when the between-donor standard deviation exceeded 5%. A statistical classification framework was built to diagnose cytomegalovirus status from the catalog of TCR beta chain sequences. In a later analysis, TCR nucleotide sequences were compared against IMGT/GENE-DB human TR gene sequences so that V and J genes could be assigned. In a later analysis, CDR3 sequences and most-parsimonious VDJ recombination scenarios were assigned using the TCRdist pipeline. A later analysis defined each TCR beta chain by its CDR3 amino acid sequence plus V-gene family, and excluded reads lacking a unique V-gene family. As a way to deal with suspected cross-contamination and a sequencing artifact, a later analysis dropped under 600 nucleotide sequences that were highly shared and had low generation probability. In a later analysis, a clonal expansion index was calculated for each public chain from normalized within-repertoire ranks of inferred template counts. In a later analysis, generation probabilities were computed with a VDJ recombination model fitted to out-of-frame rearrangements, and the resulting probabilities were checked against IGoR. A later analysis scored TCR-TCR, TCR-HLA and TCR-CMV co-occurrence with hypergeometric tests, applying a repertoire-size bias correction to TCR pairs. A later analysis estimated false discovery rates by permuting HLA or CMV assignments 20 times. In a later analysis, co-occurring TCRs were grouped with DBSCAN, and TCRdist sequence similarity was added when clustering was performed within HLA-allele-positive subsets. For co-occurrence clustering, repertoires with fewer than 30,000 or more than 120,000 public chains were excluded, along with five repertoires with anomalous nucleotide sharing. The table was pulled from immuneACCESS by TCRdb, which kept in-frame rearrangements only. Such tables lose some clones; where checked, under half of the loss comes from unresolved V genes, and the rest has no known cause. D and trimming come from the DNA, and the V and J calls and clone size come from that table. The sample has 150,000 to 200,000 clones on record, 70% to 80% of them singletons. The ten biggest clones cover around 1% of the sample.

A note on this clone: There is no known antigen for this receptor. The record has no base qualities; no much larger clone is one base away.

Material for sequencing was PBMCs. The V and J genes are TRBV5-1 and TRBJ2-7; TRBD1 matches 7 bases in the middle. The TCR was taken from a woman in her thirties or forties in good health and CMV-seronegative. Here the CDR3 is given as CASRRGNPETGWSSYEQYF. The DNA is as follows: TGCGCCAGCAGAAGAGGGAACCCCGAGACAGGGTGGAGCTCCTACGAGCAGTACTTC.